The following is a TCR beta chain sequence with its context. Its antigen is as yet unknown. Germline CDR1 SGHAT, CDR2 FQDESV (reference sequence). The CDR3 has 12 residues. The germline V and J ends were trimmed by 5 bases and 5 bases, with 10 bases remaining between them. With 60 Vbeta and 13 Jbeta primers, the PCR was carried out. Profiling relied on immunoSEQ multiplex PCR, and the TCRdb table lists in-frame clones only, not all of them. This table holds more than 50,000 clones. The sample originates from a study of cytomegalovirus exposure and HLA in healthy donors. Study conclusions and caveats: As was reported, the classifier diagnosed cytomegalovirus status with high specificity and sensitivity.

The origin of this receptor is a man aged 18 to 30 in good health and CMV-seropositive. The sample was PBMCs. J is TRBJ2-7 and V is TRBV11-1; D ambiguous. The CDR3 region is CASSPEEDEQYF. The CDR3 DNA follows: TGTGCCAGCAGCCCAGAGGAAGACGAGCAGTACTTC.